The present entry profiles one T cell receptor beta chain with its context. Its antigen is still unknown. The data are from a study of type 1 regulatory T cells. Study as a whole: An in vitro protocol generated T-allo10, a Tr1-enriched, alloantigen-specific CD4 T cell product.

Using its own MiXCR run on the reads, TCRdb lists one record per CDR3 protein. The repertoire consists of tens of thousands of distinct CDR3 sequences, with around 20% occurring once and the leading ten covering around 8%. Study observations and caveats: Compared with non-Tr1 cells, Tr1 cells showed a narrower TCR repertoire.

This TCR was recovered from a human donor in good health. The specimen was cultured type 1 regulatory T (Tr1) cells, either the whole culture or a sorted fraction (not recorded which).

The CDR3 DNA is TGTGCCAGCAGCTTACAGGTCGTAGAGCAGTATTTT. It codes for CASSLQVVEQYF. This chain links TRBV7-2 with TRBJ2-3; D remains ambiguous. The ends were cut back, 2 bases at V and 11 bases at J, with 11 bases in the middle. CDR1 is SGHTA and CDR2 is FQGNSA in the germline V gene. CDR3 length: 12 amino acids.